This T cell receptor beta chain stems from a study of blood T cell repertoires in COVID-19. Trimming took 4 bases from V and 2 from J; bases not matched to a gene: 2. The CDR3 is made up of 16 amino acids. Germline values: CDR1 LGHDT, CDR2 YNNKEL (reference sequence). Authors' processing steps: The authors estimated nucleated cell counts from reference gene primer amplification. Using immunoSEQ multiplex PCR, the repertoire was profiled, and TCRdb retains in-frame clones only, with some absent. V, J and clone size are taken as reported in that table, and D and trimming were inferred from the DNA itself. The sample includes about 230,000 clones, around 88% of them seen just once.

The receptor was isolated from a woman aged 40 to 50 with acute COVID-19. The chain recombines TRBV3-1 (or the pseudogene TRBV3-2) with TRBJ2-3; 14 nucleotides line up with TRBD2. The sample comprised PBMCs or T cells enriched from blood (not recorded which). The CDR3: CASSRTSGGFTDTQYF. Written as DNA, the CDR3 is TGTGCCAGCAGCCGGACTAGCGGGGGGTTCACAGATACGCAGTATTTT.